The text below deals with one T cell receptor beta chain. This entry belongs to a study of regulatory T cells in long-lasting Graves disease. Germline CDR1 and CDR2: SGHRS and YFSETQ. V lost 4 bases and J lost 1; bases outside the gene matches: 11. This CDR3 has 18 amino acids. Time point described: newly diagnosed GD, antithyroid drugs for less than 3 months. Extracted PBMC RNA gave rise to the TCR library. The authors built TCR beta libraries using iRepertoire HTBI primers and Arm-PCR of CDR3 regions. TCRdb processed the multiplex PCR reads anew with MiXCR; each CDR3 protein has one entry. The table includes around 450,000 distinct CDR3 sequences, over 14% detected once. Separately, the same data were catalogued under a study of T cells in Graves' hyperthyroidism and ophthalmopathy.

V gene TRBV5-1 combines with J gene TRBJ2-3; 11 positions agree with TRBD2. The TCR was taken from a woman between 35 and 50 years old with Graves disease. The sequences come from peripheral blood mononuclear cells (PBMCs), collected at new diagnosis, from a patient treated with antithyroid drugs. CDR3 sequence reads: CASSSGLAGSRGTDTQYF. Here the CDR3 DNA reads TGCGCCAGCAGCAGCGGACTAGCGGGTTCAAGGGGCACAGATACGCAGTATTTT.